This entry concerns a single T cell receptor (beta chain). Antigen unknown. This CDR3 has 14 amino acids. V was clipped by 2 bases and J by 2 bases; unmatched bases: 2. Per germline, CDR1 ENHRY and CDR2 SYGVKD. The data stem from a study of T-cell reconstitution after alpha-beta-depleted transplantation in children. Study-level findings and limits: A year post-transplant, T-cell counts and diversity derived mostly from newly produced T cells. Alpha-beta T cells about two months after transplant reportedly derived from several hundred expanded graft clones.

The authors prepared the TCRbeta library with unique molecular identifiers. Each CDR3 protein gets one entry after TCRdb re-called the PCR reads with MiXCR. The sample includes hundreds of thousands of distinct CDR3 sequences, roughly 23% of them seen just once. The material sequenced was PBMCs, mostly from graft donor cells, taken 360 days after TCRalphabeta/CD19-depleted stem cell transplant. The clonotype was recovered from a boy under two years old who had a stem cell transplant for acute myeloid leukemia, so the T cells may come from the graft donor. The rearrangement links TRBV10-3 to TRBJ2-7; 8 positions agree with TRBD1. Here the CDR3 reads CAISERTGTYEQYF. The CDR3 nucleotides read TGTGCCATCAGTGAGAGGACAGGGACCTACGAGCAGTACTTC.